This TCR beta chain was sequenced in a study of shared clonotypes between healthy human individuals. Study results and limitations: Sampling included only blood; tissue repertoires likely differ. Sequencing depth was expected to affect clonotype sharing among donors.

In its sample, this clone was seen a few times. Its specificity is unknown. The CDR3 is made up of 10 amino acids. Germline CDR1 reads DFQATT; CDR2 reads SNEGSKA (reference sequence). V dropped 2 bases and J dropped 8 bases, with 6 bases sitting between them. Assay runs were performed at deep level. TCRdb's table, derived via immunoSEQ multiplex PCR, lists solely in-frame clones and lacks some. The sample contains about 1.1 million clones, roughly 80% of which appear only once. The sample comprised memory CD4+ T cells from PBMCs. Subset denoted: CD45RA-negative fraction. The genes are TRBV20-1 and TRBJ1-1; D gene unclear. The clonotype originates from a man in his late teens or twenties in good health. Some clones in this sample may be carry-over from other donors' samples. The CDR3 reads CSARSGEAFF. Written as DNA, the CDR3 is TGCAGTGCTAGAAGTGGAGAAGCTTTCTTT.